This entry concerns a single T cell receptor beta chain. CDR3 length equals 16 residues. V was pared by 3 bases and J by 4 bases, with 16 bases between. CDR1 is PRHDT and CDR2 is FYEKMQ in the germline V gene (reference sequence). This sample is part of a study of shared T cell receptors in the human thymus. The data were produced by immunoSEQ multiplex PCR, yet TCRdb's version contains in-frame clones alone and is incomplete. Of some 700,000 clones listed, 88% are singletons. This same sample was also part of a study on human thymus T cells. Turning to that study: Resections were taken during corrective heart surgery, and the thymus tissue came from these. There appeared to be biased usage of V and J genes in thymic and blood repertoires. Highly overlapping thymic repertoires in unrelated individuals were reported by related research.

The receptor comes from a boy less than two years old with a congenital heart defect. The chain combines TRBV13 with TRBJ2-1, with TRBD2 as a possible D gene (7 bases). Source material: thymocytes. This chain's CDR3 is CASSFGGASRYNEQFF. The CDR3 DNA sequence: TGTGCCAGCAGCTTTGGGGGGGCTAGCAGGTACAATGAGCAGTTCTTC.